This entry concerns a single TCR beta chain. Its target is not known. The conserved final phenylalanine or tryptophan is absent from the CDR3, which likely points to a read error. It is unclear where the CDR3 begins or ends on the DNA, so no DNA is shown, and the CDR3 is as TCRdb lists it. The source of the sample is a study of tumor and adjacent non-tumor tissue in lung cancer. For the study at large: Aged roughly 30 to 76 years, patients included roughly eleven men and 4 or 5 women with stage I to III disease.

No cell sorting was done before RNA was extracted from the tissue. Whole-study results and caveats: Compared with tumor, normal lung showed significantly lower TCR diversity.

TCRbeta libraries were built with three rounds of nested PCR, modified from ARM-PCR. TCRdb reprocessed the multiplex PCR reads via MiXCR and lists one record per CDR3 protein. The table lists more than 95,000 distinct CDR3 sequences, approximately 71% of them singletons. Specimen: lung tumor tissue. This TCR was sampled from a man aged 25-45 years with non-small cell lung cancer.

CDR3 sequence: CASSSNLGYTDTRYY. V and J are TRBV11-2 and TRBJ2-3. The CDR3 is 15 residues long, counting both termini. CDR1 is SGHAT, CDR2 FQNNGV, per germline.